This is a list of T cell receptor beta chains from one sample in a study of blood T cell repertoires in COVID-19. Sequenced by immunoSEQ multiplex PCR; TCRdb stores in-frame clones only, minus some. The data contain over 60,000 clones, 75% to 90% of them singletons. The sample taken for sequencing was peripheral blood. Receptors were obtained from an elderly man with acute or convalescent COVID-19. CDR3s include the opening cysteine and the closing phenylalanine or tryptophan. The D gene is left open where the match is weak. The size entry is marked missing in some rows and otherwise reads once, few, many or a size class.

CDR3aa,CDR3nt,d_gene,abundance,j_gene,v_gene
CATSRDLGTGMNTEAFF,TGTGCCACCAGCAGAGATCTCGGAACAGGGATGAACACTGAAGCTTTCTTT,-,-,TRBJ1-1,TRBV15
CATITQGYHSNQPQHF,TGTGCCACCATAACACAGGGATATCATAGCAATCAGCCCCAGCATTTT,-,few,TRBJ1-5,TRBV28
CASQGDRVFTGELFF,TGTGCCTCCCAAGGGGACAGGGTCTTCACCGGGGAGCTGTTTTTT,TRBD1,-,TRBJ2-2,TRBV30
CASSEGGGLTYGYTF,TGTGCCAGCAGTGAAGGGGGGGGGTTGACCTATGGCTACACCTTC,-,-,TRBJ1-2,TRBV6-1
CASSIAPGELNTEAFF,TGTGCCAGTAGTATAGCACCAGGGGAATTGAACACTGAAGCTTTCTTT,-,-,TRBJ1-1,TRBV19
CSASLAGGPNEQYF,TGCAGTGCTAGTCTAGCGGGAGGGCCAAACGAGCAGTACTTC,TRBD2,-,TRBJ2-7,TRBV20-1
CASSRDRENTEAFF,TGTGCCAGCTCCCGGGACAGGGAGAACACTGAAGCTTTCTTT,TRBD1,-,TRBJ1-1,TRBV18
CASSQEGRGTGELFF,TGTGCCAGCAGCCAAGAGGGCAGGGGGACCGGGGAGCTGTTTTTT,TRBD1,-,TRBJ2-2,TRBV3-1/TRBV3-2
CASSPRNRISGNTIYF,TGTGCCAGCTCACCACGAAACAGAATCTCTGGAAACACCATATATTTT,-,-,TRBJ1-3,TRBV18
CASSGGGNQPQHF,TGTGCCAGCTCAGGGGGTGGCAATCAGCCCCAGCATTTT,TRBD1,-,TRBJ1-5,TRBV6-5
CASTLTDRGNYGYTF,TGTGCCAGCACCCTTACAGACAGAGGTAACTATGGCTACACCTTC,-,-,TRBJ1-2,TRBV9
CAIRGQGQNTEAFF,TGTGCCATCAGGGGACAGGGGCAGAACACTGAAGCTTTCTTT,TRBD1,-,TRBJ1-1,TRBV10-3
CASSKAHRTGVEPQHF,TGTGCCAGCAGCAAAGCGCATCGGACAGGGGTCGAGCCCCAGCATTTT,-,-,TRBJ1-5,TRBV21-1
CASSLGAHRVRNTEAFF,TGTGCCAGCAGCTTGGGGGCCCACAGGGTTCGGAACACTGAAGCTTTCTTT,-,-,TRBJ1-1,TRBV5-6
CASSLETGTLTGELFF,TGTGCCAGCAGCCTAGAGACAGGAACCTTGACCGGGGAGCTGTTTTTT,-,-,TRBJ2-2,TRBV5-4
CASSTGSSGYTF,TGCGCCAGCAGCACCGGGAGCTCTGGCTACACCTTC,-,-,TRBJ1-2,TRBV5-1
CASSPTGTSGGNEQFF,TGTGCCAGCAGTCCCACCGGGACTAGCGGGGGAAATGAGCAGTTCTTC,TRBD2,-,TRBJ2-1,TRBV6-4
CASSLKRRSGTGVSPLHF,TGTGCCAGCAGCTTAAAGAGGCGGAGCGGGACAGGGGTTTCACCCCTCCACTTT,TRBD1,-,TRBJ1-6,TRBV7-9
CASSPNTNNEQFF,TGTGCCAGTAGTCCAAACACTAACAATGAGCAGTTCTTC,-,-,TRBJ2-1,TRBV19
CASTSDRAPSQPQHF,TGTGCCAGCACCTCGGACAGGGCGCCGAGTCAGCCCCAGCATTTT,TRBD1,once,TRBJ1-5,TRBV2
CASSLVRTQETQYF,TGTGCCAGCAGCTTGGTTCGTACACAAGAGACCCAGTACTTC,-,-,TRBJ2-5,TRBV5-8
CASSYSPTGRGRSVDTQYF,TGTGCCAGCAGTTACTCCCCGACTGGACGAGGGAGGTCGGTAGATACGCAGTATTTT,-,-,TRBJ2-3,TRBV6-2/TRBV6-3
CASSENRGSTDTQYF,TGTGCCAGCAGCGAGAACAGGGGAAGCACAGATACGCAGTATTTT,TRBD1,-,TRBJ2-3,TRBV9
CASSAGVLAKNIQYF,TGTGCCAGCAGCGCAGGGGTACTAGCCAAAAACATTCAGTACTTC,-,-,TRBJ2-4,TRBV2
CASSSQHYEQYF,TGTGCCAGTAGTAGTCAACACTACGAGCAGTACTTC,-,-,TRBJ2-7,TRBV19
CASSEVRGGPTDTQYF,TGTGCCAGCAGTGAAGTAAGGGGGGGACCCACAGATACGCAGTATTTT,-,-,TRBJ2-3,TRBV6-1
CASSSLPSTGELFF,TGTGCCAGCTCTAGCCTGCCAAGCACCGGGGAGCTGTTTTTT,-,-,TRBJ2-2,TRBV18
CASSSGGRSQETQYF,TGTGCCAGCAGCAGCGGCGGGAGGTCTCAAGAGACCCAGTACTTC,TRBD2,-,TRBJ2-5,TRBV5-4
CASGLVLETHLTGELFF,TGTGCTAGTGGTTTGGTGCTGGAGACTCACCTCACCGGGGAGCTGTTTTTT,-,-,TRBJ2-2,TRBV12-5
CASSPGHPRESGNTIYF,TGTGCCAGCAGTCCGGGACACCCCCGTGAATCTGGAAACACCATATATTTT,-,-,TRBJ1-3,TRBV2
CASSLDRGGTEAFF,TGTGCCAGCAGCTTAGACAGGGGAGGGACTGAAGCTTTCTTT,TRBD1,-,TRBJ1-1,TRBV6-5
CASSITGGPSYEQYF,TGTGCCAGCAGCATCACAGGTGGGCCTTCCTACGAGCAGTACTTC,-,-,TRBJ2-7,TRBV7-3
CASRVGGGEEQYF,TGCGCCAGCAGAGTGGGGGGGGGAGAGGAGCAGTACTTC,TRBD2,-,TRBJ2-7,TRBV5-1
CASSPTESYGYTF,TGTGCCAGCAGCCCGACAGAGAGCTATGGCTACACCTTC,-,once,TRBJ1-2,TRBV11-1
CASSEPGQSEAFF,TGTGCCAGCAGCGAGCCGGGACAGTCTGAAGCTTTCTTT,TRBD1,-,TRBJ1-1,TRBV5-5
CSASQSGDTGELFF,TGCAGTGCTAGTCAAAGCGGGGACACCGGGGAGCTGTTTTTT,TRBD2,-,TRBJ2-2,TRBV20-1
CASSFGTSLDRQYF,TGTGCCAGCAGTTTCGGGACTTCCCTAGACCGGCAGTACTTC,-,-,TRBJ2-7,TRBV5-5
CASSPRPSSGNTIYF,TGTGCCAGCAGCCCGCGGCCGAGCTCTGGAAACACCATATATTTT,-,-,TRBJ1-3,TRBV9
CASSLLEKLFF,TGTGCCAGCAGCTTATTAGAAAAACTGTTTTTT,-,-,TRBJ1-4,TRBV11-2